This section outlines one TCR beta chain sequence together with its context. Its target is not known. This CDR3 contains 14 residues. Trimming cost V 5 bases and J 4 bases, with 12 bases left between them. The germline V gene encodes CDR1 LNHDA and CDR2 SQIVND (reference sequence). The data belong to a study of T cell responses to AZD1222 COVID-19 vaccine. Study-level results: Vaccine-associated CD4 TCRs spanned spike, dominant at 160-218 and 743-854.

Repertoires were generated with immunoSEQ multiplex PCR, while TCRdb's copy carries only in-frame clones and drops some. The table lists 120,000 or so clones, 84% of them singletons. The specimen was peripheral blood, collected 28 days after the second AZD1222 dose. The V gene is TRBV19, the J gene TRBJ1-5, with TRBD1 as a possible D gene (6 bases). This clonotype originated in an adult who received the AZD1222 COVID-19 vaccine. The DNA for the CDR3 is TGTGCCAGTAGTTGGGGGCAGAAGAATCAGCCCCAGCATTTT. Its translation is CASSWGQKNQPQHF.